This is a list of T cell receptor beta chains from one sample in a study of blood T cell repertoires in COVID-19. Only in-frame clones appear in the TCRdb table, and some are missing; sequencing was by immunoSEQ multiplex PCR. The sample shows around 200,000 clones, 75% to 90% of them seen only once. The sequencing sample was made of PBMCs or T cells enriched from blood (not recorded which). The receptor source for this set is a woman aged 30 to 39 who had been exposed to COVID-19. CDR3s include the opening cysteine and the closing phenylalanine or tryptophan. The order of the fields is V gene, J gene, clone size, D gene, CDR3 protein, CDR3 DNA. The D gene is left open where the match is weak. Clone size, where shown, is once, few, many, or a class for clones that have expanded.

TRBV19	TRBJ1-2	.	TRBD1	CASMTGGRNYGYTF	TGTGCCAGTATGACAGGGGGGAGAAACTATGGCTACACCTTC
TRBV28	TRBJ2-3	.	TRBD1	CASSISGTGPGGTQYF	TGTGCCAGCAGTATCTCCGGGACAGGCCCTGGGGGTACGCAGTATTTT
TRBV2	TRBJ2-5	.	.	CASSVNGGKETQYF	TGTGCCAGCAGTGTTAACGGGGGAAAAGAGACCCAGTACTTC
TRBV7-2	TRBJ2-7	few	TRBD2	CASSPSGGAYEQYF	TGTGCCAGCAGCCCTAGCGGGGGGGCCTACGAGCAGTACTTC
TRBV6-6	TRBJ1-4	.	TRBD1	CASSYSGTGNEKLFF	TGTGCCAGCAGTTACTCAGGGACAGGAAATGAAAAACTGTTTTTT
TRBV7-9	TRBJ2-7	many	TRBD1	CASNAPGGQGTYEQYF	TGTGCCAGCAACGCTCCAGGGGGACAGGGGACCTACGAGCAGTACTTC
TRBV18	TRBJ2-1	.	.	CASSLSSYNEQFF	TGTGCCAGCTCCCTCAGCTCCTACAATGAGCAGTTCTTC
TRBV2	TRBJ1-2	.	TRBD1	CASRDSDYGYTF	TGTGCCAGCCGGGACAGCGACTATGGCTACACCTTC
TRBV5-1	TRBJ1-6	.	.	CASSGQLDNSPLHF	TGCGCCAGCAGTGGACAGTTAGATAATTCACCCCTCCACTTT
TRBV2	TRBJ1-2	.	.	CASSEQAGPLFGYTF	TGTGCCAGCAGTGAACAGGCAGGCCCGCTTTTTGGCTACACCTTC
TRBV7-2	TRBJ2-3	.	TRBD2	CASSSGLARQTQYF	TGTGCCAGCAGCTCAGGACTAGCGCGCCAAACGCAGTATTTT
TRBV15	TRBJ1-2	few	.	CATSRGVSSNYGYTF	TGTGCCACCAGCAGAGGCGTCTCATCAAACTATGGCTACACCTTC
TRBV24-1	TRBJ1-4	.	TRBD1	CATSDSQGAGEKLFF	TGTGCCACCAGTGATTCACAGGGGGCTGGTGAAAAACTGTTTTTT
TRBV9	TRBJ2-1	.	.	CASSSGVPTYNEQFF	TGTGCCAGCAGCTCAGGGGTTCCCACCTACAATGAGCAGTTCTTC
TRBV15	TRBJ1-3	.	.	CATSRDQPGTGNTIYF	TGTGCCACCAGCAGAGATCAGCCGGGAACTGGAAACACCATATATTTT
TRBV29-1	TRBJ1-2	.	.	CSVEVGGDYGYTF	TGCAGCGTTGAAGTGGGGGGGGACTATGGCTACACCTTC
TRBV20-1	TRBJ2-7	.	.	CSASGRQTSRSYEQYF	TGCAGTGCTAGTGGTCGACAGACCTCCCGCTCCTACGAGCAGTACTTC
TRBV5-1	TRBJ2-1	.	TRBD2	CASSLSGATYNEQFF	TGCGCCAGCAGCCTTAGCGGGGCAACCTACAATGAGCAGTTCTTC
TRBV24-1	TRBJ1-1	few	.	CATSHPQGICTEAFF	TGTGCCACCAGCCATCCACAGGGAATTTGCACTGAAGCTTTCTTT
TRBV7-9	TRBJ1-2	.	.	CASRQSPNYGYTF	TGTGCCAGCAGACAGAGCCCTAACTATGGCTACACCTTC
TRBV2	TRBJ2-4	.	TRBD2	CASSEGRWTSGGAAKNIQYF	TGTGCCAGCAGTGAGGGGCGTTGGACTAGCGGGGGGGCCGCCAAAAACATTCAGTACTTC
TRBV9	TRBJ2-3	.	.	CASSGSGTSTDTQYF	TGTGCCAGCAGCGGGTCGGGAACTAGCACAGATACGCAGTATTTT
TRBV6-5	TRBJ1-1	.	.	CASSYSQVMNTEAFF	TGTGCCAGCAGTTACTCACAGGTCATGAACACTGAAGCTTTCTTT
TRBV10-3	TRBJ1-4	.	.	CAISESVGTTTNEKLFF	TGTGCCATCAGTGAGTCGGTAGGGACTACAACTAATGAAAAACTGTTTTTT
TRBV5-1	TRBJ1-2	.	TRBD1	CASSSTGQGNWFNYGYTF	TGCGCCAGCAGCTCCACCGGACAGGGTAATTGGTTCAACTATGGCTACACCTTC
TRBV18	TRBJ2-7	.	.	CASSPTSAYEQYF	TGTGCCAGCTCACCTACGTCGGCCTACGAGCAGTACTTC
TRBV27	TRBJ1-2	.	.	CASSRRDNFGYTF	TGTGCCAGCAGCCGTCGGGACAACTTTGGCTACACCTTC
TRBV5-4	TRBJ2-1	.	.	CASSSGNNEQFF	TGTGCCAGCAGCTCGGGAAACAATGAGCAGTTCTTC
TRBV3-1/TRBV3-2	TRBJ2-3	.	.	CASSHLLANTQYF	TGTGCCAGCAGCCACCTCCTAGCGAATACGCAGTATTTT